This entry is about one TCR beta chain. Its antigen is not identified. Between the trimmed V and J ends, which lost 2 bases and 0 bases, there was a span of 10 bases. In germline, CDR1 is SEHNR, CDR2 FQNEAQ (reference sequence). This CDR3 contains 16 residues. The data were taken from a study of beta chain features in type 1 diabetes. Study-wide points: Across all four CD4+ subsets, people with type 1 diabetes showed modestly shorter TCRB CDR3s.

As every portion of the isolated RNA was reverse transcribed, the sequencing read expressed TCRB transcripts. Only in-frame clones appear in the TCRdb table, and some are missing; sequencing was by immunoSEQ multiplex PCR. This sample yields over 650,000 clones, of which over 12% are seen a single time; less than 0.04% belongs to the top ten. The sample taken for sequencing was naive CD4+ T cells from blood. This clonotype originated in a man aged 18 to 30 with type 1 diabetes. This chain joins TRBV7-9 and TRBJ1-4; D uncertain. The CDR3 nucleotides are TGTGCCAGCAGCTTATCGGGAACTGCAACTAATGAAAAACTGTTTTTT. Translated, it gives CASSLSGTATNEKLFF. Complete variable domain (other parts from reference TRBV7-9 and TRBJ1-4): DTGVSQNPRHKITKRGQNVTFRCDPISEHNRLYWYRQTLGQGPEFLTYFQNEAQLEKSRLLSDRFSAERPKGSFSTLEIQRTEQGDSAMYLCASSLSGTATNEKLFFGSGTQLSVL.